These 6 T cell receptor beta chains were all obtained from the same sample, sequenced in a study of T cells after yellow fever vaccination. TCRdb re-called the 5' RACE reads with MiXCR, one entry per CDR3 protein. The sample has around 340,000 distinct CDR3 sequences; more than 8.5% are singletons. The input for sequencing was PBMCs, taken on the day of the first yellow fever vaccination. These receptors originate from a man aged 18-30 years who received the YFV17D yellow fever vaccine.

This clonotype was counted ten times or more. The J gene is TRBJ2-1, the V gene TRBV20-1; D may be TRBD2 (5 bases). The CDR3 covers 14 residues. The ends were cut back, 4 bases at V and 4 bases at J, with 14 bases in the middle. Germline assignment: CDR1 DFQATT and CDR2 SNEGSKA (reference sequence). The CDR3 is CSANRLDFYNEQFF. DNA for the CDR3: TGCAGTGCTAATAGACTGGACTTTTACAATGAGCAGTTCTTC.

This clonotype was seen a handful of times. This sequence joins TRBV5-1 and TRBJ1-1; TRBD1 matches 9 bases. The germline CDR1 and CDR2 sequences are SGHRS and YFSETQ. This CDR3 comprises 15 residues. V trimming: 2 bases; J trimming: 4 bases; junction bases outside the gene matches: 6. CDR3 region: CASSLGTGIFTEAFF. The CDR3 DNA follows: TGCGCCAGCAGCTTAGGGACAGGGATATTCACTGAAGCTTTCTTT.

The J gene is TRBJ1-4, the V gene TRBV19; D unclear. The V gene's germline CDR1 is LNHDA and CDR2 SQIVND (reference sequence). The CDR3 runs to 13 residues. The ends were cut back, 3 bases at V and 5 bases at J, with 7 bases in the middle. CDR3 DNA: TGTGCCAGTAGTATCCAGCAAAATGAAAAACTGTTTTTT. Translation: CASSIQQNEKLFF.

This chain connects TRBV4-1 to TRBJ1-6, with D uncertain. The CDR3 covers 15 residues. Per the germline V gene, CDR1 is MGHRA and CDR2 is YSYEKL. Trimming pared 4 bases from V and 8 bases from J, leaving 15 bases between. The CDR3 region is CASSRPTRIDSPLHF. The CDR3 region has the DNA TGCGCCAGCAGCCGCCCGACTCGGATAGATTCACCCCTCCACTTT.

The rearrangement links TRBV6-2 or TRBV6-3 to TRBJ2-3; D unresolved. The CDR3 is 13 residues long. Trimming left V 6 bases short and J 4 bases short, with 11 bases between. Germline V gene lookup returns CDR1 MNHEY and CDR2 SVGEGT. The CDR3 DNA is TGTGCCAGCAGCGAACGACACCCAGATACGCAGTATTTT. It is translated as CASSERHPDTQYF.

This clonotype occurred many times. The chain carries TRBV9 and TRBJ2-3; D is unclear. CDR3 size: 13 residues. The V gene lost 0 bases and the J gene lost 5 bases, with 7 bases spanning the gap. Germline V gene data show CDR1 as SGDLS and CDR2 as YYNGEE. The CDR3: CASSVGSGDTQYF. In DNA, the CDR3 is TGTGCCAGCAGCGTAGGTTCCGGAGATACGCAGTATTTT.